This TCR beta chain was sequenced in a study of cytomegalovirus exposure and HLA in healthy donors. Study results and caveats: Rare TCR sequences dominated, though some public TCRs recurred in many donors.

Germline loops: CDR1 MNHEY, CDR2 SMNVEV (reference sequence). The CDR3 runs to 15 residues. V was clipped by 8 bases and J by 2 bases, with 16 bases between them. This clone was found once. What it binds is unknown. The PCR ran on 60 Vbeta and 13 Jbeta primers. Sequencing used immunoSEQ multiplex PCR; TCRdb keeps in-frame clones, though not all of them. The sample consists of fewer than 200,000 clones, around 82% of them appearing once. Material for sequencing was PBMCs. This clonotype originated in a man aged 25-40 years in good health and CMV-seronegative. V is TRBV27 and J is TRBJ1-5; unclear D gene. As DNA, the CDR3 is TGTGCCAGCTCGCCTTACGGGGAAGGCAATCAGCCCCAGCATTTT. This gives the protein CASSPYGEGNQPQHF.